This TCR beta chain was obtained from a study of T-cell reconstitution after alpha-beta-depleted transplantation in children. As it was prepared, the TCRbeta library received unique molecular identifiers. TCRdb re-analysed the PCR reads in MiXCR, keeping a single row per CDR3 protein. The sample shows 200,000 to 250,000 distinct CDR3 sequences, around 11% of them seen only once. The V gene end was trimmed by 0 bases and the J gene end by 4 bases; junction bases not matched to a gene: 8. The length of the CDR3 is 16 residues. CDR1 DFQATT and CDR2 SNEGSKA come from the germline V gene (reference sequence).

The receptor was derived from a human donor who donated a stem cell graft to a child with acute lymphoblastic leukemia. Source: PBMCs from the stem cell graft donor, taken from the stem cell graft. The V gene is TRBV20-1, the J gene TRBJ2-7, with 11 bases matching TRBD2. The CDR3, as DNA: TGCAGTGCTAGAGACCCCTCTAGCGGGGGGCGATACGAGCAGTACTTC. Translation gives CSARDPSSGGRYEQYF.